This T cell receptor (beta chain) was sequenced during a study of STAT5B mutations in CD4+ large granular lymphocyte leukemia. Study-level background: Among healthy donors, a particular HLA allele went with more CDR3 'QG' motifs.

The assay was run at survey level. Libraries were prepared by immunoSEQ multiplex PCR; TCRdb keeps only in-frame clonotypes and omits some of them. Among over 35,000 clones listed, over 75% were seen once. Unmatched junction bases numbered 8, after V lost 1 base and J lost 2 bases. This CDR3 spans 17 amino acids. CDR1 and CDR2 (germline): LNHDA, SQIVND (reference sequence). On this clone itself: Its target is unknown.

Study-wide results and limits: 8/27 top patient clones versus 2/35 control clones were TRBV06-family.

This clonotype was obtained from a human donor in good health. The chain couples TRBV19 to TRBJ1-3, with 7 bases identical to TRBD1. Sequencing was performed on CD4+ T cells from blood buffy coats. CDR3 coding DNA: TGTGCCAGTAGTATAGCGCCACAGGGGCATCCTGGAAACACCATATATTTT. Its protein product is CASSIAPQGHPGNTIYF.